This T cell receptor (beta chain) emerged from a study of blood T cell repertoires in COVID-19. Study-wide background: The origin of the acute and convalescent COVID-19 samples was the United States, Italy and Spain. In each case, the material was cDNA or gDNA derived from T cells, B-cell-depleted T cells, or PBMCs.

Per the original data handling: Nucleated cell number was recorded as an estimate derived from reference gene primer amplification. Assay used: immunoSEQ multiplex PCR; TCRdb lists only in-frame clones, some missing. D and trimming were read from the DNA, whereas the V and J calls and clone size are those reported in that table. The sample includes a few hundred thousand clones, about 88% seen only once; the top ten take approximately 1.8%. The V gene lost 1 base and the J gene lost 8 bases, with 16 bases spanning the gap. The germline V gene encodes CDR1 SGHRS and CDR2 YFSETQ. The CDR3 covers 15 residues.

The clonotype originates from an older man with acute or convalescent COVID-19. Sequencing was carried out using peripheral blood. J is TRBJ2-1 and V is TRBV5-1; tentative D call: TRBD1 (6 bases). The chain's CDR3 is CASSLHLTGIDEQFF. In nucleotides, the CDR3 is TGCGCCAGCAGCTTGCACCTGACAGGCATAGATGAGCAGTTCTTC.